The 14 T cell receptor beta chains below all came from one sample that was sequenced in a study of blood T cell repertoires in COVID-19. The assay was immunoSEQ multiplex PCR, and TCRdb's table has in-frame clones only and misses some. The sample lists about 200,000 clones, 80% occurring once. Sequenced sample: peripheral blood. Receptors were obtained from a woman between 65 and 79 years old with acute or convalescent COVID-19.

The chain couples TRBV27 to TRBJ2-3; a possible D gene is TRBD2 (6 bases). Trimming removed 3 bases from V and 2 bases from J, with 12 bases in between. The CDR3 has 15 residues. From germline, CDR1 is MNHEY and CDR2 SMNVEV (reference sequence). The CDR3 sequence: CASSLEGPYTDTQYF. CDR3 bases: TGTGCCAGCAGTTTGGAGGGGCCGTACACAGATACGCAGTATTTT.

This clone was detected once. The chain couples TRBV5-4 to TRBJ2-5, with 9 positions matching TRBD2. The trim removed 4 bases at V and 4 bases at J, leaving 8 bases unmatched. Germline V gene lookup returns CDR1 SGHNT and CDR2 YYREEE (reference sequence). CDR3 length equals 15 residues. CDR3 DNA sequence: TGTGCCAGCAGCCTCATAGCGGGAGCGGGAGAGACCCAGTACTTC. Translated, it gives CASSLIAGAGETQYF.

This chain uses TRBV24-1 with TRBJ2-6; D is ambiguous. The CDR3 spans 15 residues. The V end was cut by 0 bases, the J end by 1 base, with 3 bases between. The germline gives CDR1 KGHDR, CDR2 SFDVKD. The DNA for the CDR3 is TGTGCCACCAGTGATTTGCGTTCTGGGGCCAACGTCCTGACTTTC. Its protein is CATSDLRSGANVLTF.

This clone has just a few counts. The chain carries TRBV3-1 (or the pseudogene TRBV3-2) and TRBJ1-5, with D unclear. The CDR3 length is 14 residues. The germline CDR1 and CDR2 sequences are LGHDT and YNNKEL (reference sequence). Trimming stripped 2 bases from V and 5 bases from J, with 10 bases between. CDR3 nucleotides: TGTGCCAGCAGCCAACGGGGTGGGGATCAGCCCCAGCATTTT. It yields the protein CASSQRGGDQPQHF.

This CDR3 reads CSVEGTGITDTQYF. The CDR3, as DNA: TGCAGCGTTGAGGGGACAGGGATAACAGATACGCAGTATTTT. This chain uses TRBV29-1 with TRBJ2-3, with 9 nucleotides matching TRBD1. The CDR3 covers 14 residues. J lost 3 bases, V lost 3 bases, and 4 bases had no gene match. Per the germline V gene, CDR1 is SQVTM and CDR2 is ANQGSEA.

This clone has just a few counts. The V gene is TRBV5-1, the J gene TRBJ2-7; tentative D call: TRBD2 (6 bases). In germline, CDR1 is SGHRS, CDR2 YFSETQ. CDR3 size: 14 residues. The germline V and J ends were trimmed by 4 bases and 7 bases, with 18 bases remaining between them. Written as DNA, the CDR3 is TGCGCCAGCAGCCCGCTGGGGGGAGCTCGAGAGCAGTACTTC. It specifies CASSPLGGAREQYF.

CDR3 sequence: CASTIQGRGEQYF. The CDR3 DNA sequence: TGTGCCAGCACGATACAGGGAAGGGGCGAGCAGTACTTC. The chain carries TRBV18 and TRBJ2-7, with D possibly TRBD1 on 6 matching bases. This CDR3 is built from 13 residues. V was shortened by 8 bases and J by 6 bases, with 17 bases between the two germline ends. Germline CDR1 and CDR2: KGHSH and LQKENI.

The CDR3 is CASQPGPYGYTF. CDR3 bases: TGTGCCAGCCAGCCGGGTCCCTATGGCTACACCTTC. The chain employs TRBV7-9 and TRBJ1-2, with no clear D. This CDR3 spans 12 amino acids. The germline gives CDR1 SEHNR, CDR2 FQNEAQ (reference sequence). V lost 8 bases to trimming and J lost 4 bases, with 11 bases between them.

Only a few counts were recorded for this clone. The CDR3 DNA follows: TGTGCCAGCAGCTTGACAGTATTGAACACTGAAGCTTTCTTT. The encoded protein is CASSLTVLNTEAFF. The chain links TRBV5-4 to TRBJ1-1; D gene uncertain. The germline CDR1 and CDR2 sequences are SGHNT and YYREEE (reference sequence). V was pared by 1 base and J by 0 bases, with 7 bases between. The CDR3 length is 14 residues.

The chain combines TRBV5-1 with TRBJ1-2, with D hard to call. Germline V gene lookup returns CDR1 SGHRS and CDR2 YFSETQ. Trimming cost V 0 bases and J 1 base, with 7 bases left between them. The CDR3 contains 14 residues. The CDR3 DNA reads TGCGCCAGCAGCTTGGAAGGACTTAACTATGGCTACACCTTC. Residues: CASSLEGLNYGYTF.

This clone has only one observation. This chain connects TRBV24-1 to TRBJ2-3; D is unresolved. The germline gives CDR1 KGHDR, CDR2 SFDVKD. The CDR3 runs 13 residues. V dropped 11 bases and J dropped 1 base, with 12 bases sitting between them. The CDR3 loop is CAIATPGTDTQYF. CDR3 DNA: TGTGCCATTGCGACTCCCGGCACAGATACGCAGTATTTT.

The chain has TRBV12-3 or TRBV12-4 and TRBJ2-5, with D uncertain. The CDR3 totals 13 residues. The germline V and J ends were trimmed by 1 base and 2 bases, with 5 bases remaining between them. CDR3 residues: CASSLGVQETQYF. The CDR3 nucleotides are TGTGCCAGCAGTTTAGGAGTTCAAGAGACCCAGTACTTC.

This chain uses TRBV18 with TRBJ2-3; 9 bases align to TRBD2. The CDR3 loop spans 16 amino acids. Germline V gene sequence: CDR1 KGHSH, CDR2 LQKENI. The junction had 7 bases not matched to a gene; V was cut back by 4 bases and J by 2 bases. CDR3 residues: CASSLETSGLTDTQYF. In nucleotides, the CDR3 is TGTGCCAGCTCACTCGAGACTAGCGGCCTCACAGATACGCAGTATTTT. Variable domain in full (rest from reference TRBV18 and TRBJ2-3): NAGVMQNPRHLVRRRGQEARLRCSPMKGHSHVYWYRQLPEEGLKFMVYLQKENIIDESGMPKERFSAEFPKEGPSILRIQQVVRGDSAAYFCASSLETSGLTDTQYFGPGTRLTVL.

The chain joins TRBV11-2 to TRBJ1-1; D unresolved. The CDR3 length is 15 residues. The V gene's germline CDR1 is SGHAT and CDR2 FQNNGV. The V and J ends lost 4 bases and 5 bases respectively, with 17 bases between them. The CDR3 DNA follows: TGTGCCAGCAGCTCACCGACCCCCTCGGGGACTGAAGCTTTCTTT. It translates to CASSSPTPSGTEAFF.